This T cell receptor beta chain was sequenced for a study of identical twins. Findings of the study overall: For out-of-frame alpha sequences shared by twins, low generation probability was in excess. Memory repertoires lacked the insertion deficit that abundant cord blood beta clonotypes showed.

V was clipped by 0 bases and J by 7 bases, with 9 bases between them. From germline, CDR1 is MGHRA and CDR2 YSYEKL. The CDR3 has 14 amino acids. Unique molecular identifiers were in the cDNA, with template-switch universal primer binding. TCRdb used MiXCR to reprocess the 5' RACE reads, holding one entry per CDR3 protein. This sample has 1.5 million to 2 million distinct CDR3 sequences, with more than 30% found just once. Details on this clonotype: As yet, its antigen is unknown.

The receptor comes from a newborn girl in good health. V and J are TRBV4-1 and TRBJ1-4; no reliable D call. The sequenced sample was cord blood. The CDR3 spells CASSQEARSEKLFF. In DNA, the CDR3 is TGCGCCAGCAGCCAAGAAGCGCGGAGTGAAAAACTGTTTTTT.